The text below deals with one TCR beta chain. The antigen is not known. The data were obtained in a study of T cells after yellow fever vaccination. Study-wide results and limits: The study noted that FACS-sorted repertoires could contain abundant clonotypes contaminating from the bulk population.

TCRdb called the 5' RACE reads again in MiXCR, with one record for every CDR3 protein. The sample has about 140,000 distinct CDR3 sequences, about 6.2% seen once. Per germline, CDR1 DFQATT and CDR2 SNEGSKA (reference sequence). J lost 6 bases, V lost 3 bases, and 7 bases had no gene match. This CDR3 has 13 amino acids. V usage is TRBV20-1 and J usage is TRBJ1-2; 7 bases match TRBD1. This receptor was taken from a man aged 30 to 45 who received the YFV17D yellow fever vaccine. The starting material was CD4+ T cells sorted from PBMCs, obtained 10 days after the yellow fever booster vaccination. CDR3 sequence reads: CSASPTGWDGYTF. The CDR3 region has the DNA TGCAGTGCTAGCCCGACAGGGTGGGATGGCTACACCTTC.